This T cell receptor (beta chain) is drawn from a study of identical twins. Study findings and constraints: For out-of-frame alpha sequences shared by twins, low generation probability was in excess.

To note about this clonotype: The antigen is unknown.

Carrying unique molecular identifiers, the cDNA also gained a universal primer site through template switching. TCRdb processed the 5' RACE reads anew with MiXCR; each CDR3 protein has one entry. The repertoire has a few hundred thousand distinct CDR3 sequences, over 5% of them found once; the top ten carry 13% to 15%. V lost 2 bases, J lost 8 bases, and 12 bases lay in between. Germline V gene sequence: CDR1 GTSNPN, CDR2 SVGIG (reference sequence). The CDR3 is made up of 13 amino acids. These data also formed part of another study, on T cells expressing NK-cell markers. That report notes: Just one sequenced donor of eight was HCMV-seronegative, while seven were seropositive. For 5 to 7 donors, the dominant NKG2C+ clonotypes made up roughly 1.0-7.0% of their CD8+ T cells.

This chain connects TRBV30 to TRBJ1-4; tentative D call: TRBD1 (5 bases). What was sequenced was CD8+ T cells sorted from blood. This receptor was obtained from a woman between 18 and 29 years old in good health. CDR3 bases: TGTGCCTGGAGTACGGGGCCAGGGGAAAAACTGTTTTTT. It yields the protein CAWSTGPGEKLFF.